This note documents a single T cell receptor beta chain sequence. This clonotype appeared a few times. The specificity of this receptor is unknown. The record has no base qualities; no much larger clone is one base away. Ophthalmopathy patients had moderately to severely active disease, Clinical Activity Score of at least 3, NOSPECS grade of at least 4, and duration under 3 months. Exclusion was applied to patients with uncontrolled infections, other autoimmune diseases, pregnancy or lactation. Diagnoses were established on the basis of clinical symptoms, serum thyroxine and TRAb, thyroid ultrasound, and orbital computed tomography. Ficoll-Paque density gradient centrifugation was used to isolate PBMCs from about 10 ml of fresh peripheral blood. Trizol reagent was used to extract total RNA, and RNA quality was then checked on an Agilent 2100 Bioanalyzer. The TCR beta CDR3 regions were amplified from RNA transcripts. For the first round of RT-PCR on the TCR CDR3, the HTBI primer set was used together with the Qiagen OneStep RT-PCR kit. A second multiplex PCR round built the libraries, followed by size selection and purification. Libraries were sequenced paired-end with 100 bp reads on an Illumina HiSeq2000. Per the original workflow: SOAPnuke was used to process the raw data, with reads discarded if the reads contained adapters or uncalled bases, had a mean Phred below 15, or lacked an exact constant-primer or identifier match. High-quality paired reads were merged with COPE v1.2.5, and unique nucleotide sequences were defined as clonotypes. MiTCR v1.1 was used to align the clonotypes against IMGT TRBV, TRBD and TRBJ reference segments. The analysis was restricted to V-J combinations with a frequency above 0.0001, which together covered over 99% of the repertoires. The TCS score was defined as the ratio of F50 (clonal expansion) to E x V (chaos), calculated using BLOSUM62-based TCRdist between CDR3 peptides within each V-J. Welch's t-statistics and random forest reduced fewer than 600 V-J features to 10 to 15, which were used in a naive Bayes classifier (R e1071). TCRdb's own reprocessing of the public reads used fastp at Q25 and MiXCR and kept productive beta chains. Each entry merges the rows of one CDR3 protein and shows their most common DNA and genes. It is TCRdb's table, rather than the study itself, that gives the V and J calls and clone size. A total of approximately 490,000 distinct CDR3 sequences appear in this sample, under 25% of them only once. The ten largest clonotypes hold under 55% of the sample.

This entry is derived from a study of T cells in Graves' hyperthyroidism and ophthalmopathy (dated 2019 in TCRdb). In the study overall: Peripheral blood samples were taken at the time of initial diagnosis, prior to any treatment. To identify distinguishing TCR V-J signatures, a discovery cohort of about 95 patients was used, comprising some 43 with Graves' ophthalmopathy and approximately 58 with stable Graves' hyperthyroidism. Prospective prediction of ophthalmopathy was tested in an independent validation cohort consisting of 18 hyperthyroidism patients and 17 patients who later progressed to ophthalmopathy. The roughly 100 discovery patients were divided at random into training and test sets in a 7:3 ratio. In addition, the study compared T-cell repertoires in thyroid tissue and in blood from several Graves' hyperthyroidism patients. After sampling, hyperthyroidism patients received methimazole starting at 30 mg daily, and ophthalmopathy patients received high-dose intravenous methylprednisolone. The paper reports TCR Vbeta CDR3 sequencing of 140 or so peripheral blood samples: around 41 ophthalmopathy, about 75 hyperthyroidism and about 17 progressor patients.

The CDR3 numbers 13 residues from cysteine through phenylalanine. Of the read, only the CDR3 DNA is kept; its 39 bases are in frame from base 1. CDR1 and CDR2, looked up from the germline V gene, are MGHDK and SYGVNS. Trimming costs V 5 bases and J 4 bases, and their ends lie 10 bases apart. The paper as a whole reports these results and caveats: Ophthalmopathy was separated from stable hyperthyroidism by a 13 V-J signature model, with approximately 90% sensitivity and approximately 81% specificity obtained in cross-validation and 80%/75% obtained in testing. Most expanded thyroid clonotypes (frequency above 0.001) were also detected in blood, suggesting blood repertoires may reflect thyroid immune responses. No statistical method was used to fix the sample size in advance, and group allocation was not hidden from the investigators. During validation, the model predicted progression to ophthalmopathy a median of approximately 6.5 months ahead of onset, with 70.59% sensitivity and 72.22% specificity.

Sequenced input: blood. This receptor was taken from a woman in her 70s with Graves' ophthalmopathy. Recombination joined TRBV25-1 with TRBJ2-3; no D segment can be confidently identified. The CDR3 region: CASSYTRADTQYF. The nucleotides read TGTGCCAGCAGTTACACCCGGGCAGATACGCAGTATTTT. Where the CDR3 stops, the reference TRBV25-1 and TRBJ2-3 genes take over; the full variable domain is EADIYQTPRYLVIGTGKKITLECSQTMGHDKMYWYQQDPGMELHLIHYSYGVNSTEKGDLSSESTVSRIRTEHFPLTLESARPSHTSQYLCASSYTRADTQYFGPGTRLTVL.